A selection of T cell receptor beta chains follows, all from one sample in a study of T cells in Graves' hyperthyroidism and ophthalmopathy. TCRdb reprocessed the multiplex PCR reads via MiXCR and lists one record per CDR3 protein. The sample comprises a few hundred thousand distinct CDR3 sequences, roughly 15% of which are singletons, and 2.5% to 4% rests with the top ten. What was sequenced was blood. The receptors shown here come from a woman aged 35 to 49 with Graves' ophthalmopathy. Each CDR3 is given with its conserved first and last residue. The D gene is left open where the match is weak. Where a row states a size, it is once, few, many or the class of an expanded clone; other rows omit it.

J gene: TRBJ2-1; clone size: many; D gene: TRBD2; V gene: TRBV3-1; CDR3 protein: CASSLDPLAGGNEQFF; CDR3 DNA: TGTGCCAGCAGCCTGGACCCCCTAGCGGGAGGCAATGAGCAGTTCTTC
J gene: TRBJ2-7; clone size: many; D gene: NA; V gene: TRBV27; CDR3 protein: CASGFYEQYF; CDR3 DNA: TGTGCCAGCGGGTTCTACGAGCAGTACTTC
J gene: TRBJ2-2; clone size: NA; D gene: NA; V gene: TRBV5-1; CDR3 protein: CASSFAGATGELFF; CDR3 DNA: TGCGCCAGCAGCTTTGCAGGGGCCACCGGGGAGCTGTTTTTT
J gene: TRBJ2-2; clone size: few; D gene: TRBD1; V gene: TRBV12-3/TRBV12-4; CDR3 protein: CASSPTGGAELFF; CDR3 DNA: TGTGCCAGCAGTCCCACAGGGGGCGCGGAGCTGTTTTTT
J gene: TRBJ2-1; clone size: few; D gene: NA; V gene: TRBV11-2; CDR3 protein: CASNVGTGPYNEQFF; CDR3 DNA: TGTGCCAGCAACGTGGGGACGGGTCCCTACAATGAGCAGTTCTTC
J gene: TRBJ1-2; clone size: many; D gene: TRBD1; V gene: TRBV30; CDR3 protein: CAWSGQGYGYTF; CDR3 DNA: TGTGCCTGGAGTGGACAGGGCTATGGCTACACCTTC
J gene: TRBJ2-3; clone size: many; D gene: NA; V gene: TRBV5-1; CDR3 protein: CASSLVGTADTQYF; CDR3 DNA: TGCGCCAGCAGCTTGGTGGGAACAGCAGATACGCAGTATTTT
J gene: TRBJ1-2; clone size: NA; D gene: NA; V gene: TRBV5-4; CDR3 protein: CASSLDNLYGYTF; CDR3 DNA: TGTGCCAGCAGCTTGGACAACCTCTATGGCTACACCTTC
J gene: TRBJ2-2; clone size: few; D gene: NA; V gene: TRBV11-2; CDR3 protein: CASSLESRGVAGELFF; CDR3 DNA: TGTGCCAGCAGCTTAGAGTCCAGGGGTGTTGCCGGGGAGCTGTTTTTT
J gene: TRBJ2-1; clone size: few; D gene: TRBD2; V gene: TRBV6-2/TRBV6-3; CDR3 protein: CASSSPLAGMNNEQFF; CDR3 DNA: TGTGCCAGCAGTTCCCCCCTAGCGGGGATGAACAATGAGCAGTTCTTC
J gene: TRBJ2-7; clone size: NA; D gene: NA; V gene: TRBV5-1; CDR3 protein: CASSLGRGGQLTYEQYF; CDR3 DNA: TGCGCCAGCAGCTTGGGGCGCGGGGGACAGCTAACCTACGAGCAGTACTTC
J gene: TRBJ2-5; clone size: NA; D gene: NA; V gene: TRBV2; CDR3 protein: CASSERVSEDF; CDR3 DNA: TGTGCCAGCAGTGAAAGGGTCTCGGAGGACTTC
J gene: TRBJ2-5; clone size: NA; D gene: TRBD1; V gene: TRBV20-1; CDR3 protein: CSVRGQGQETQYF; CDR3 DNA: TGCAGTGTTCGGGGACAGGGACAAGAGACCCAGTACTTC
J gene: TRBJ2-5; clone size: many; D gene: NA; V gene: TRBV24-1; CDR3 protein: CATSDSGTYQETQYF; CDR3 DNA: TGTGCCACCAGTGATTCCGGGACATACCAAGAGACCCAGTACTTC
J gene: TRBJ2-6; clone size: NA; D gene: NA; V gene: TRBV20-1; CDR3 protein: CSARVRFAGANVLTF; CDR3 DNA: TGCAGTGCTAGAGTGCGGTTTGCTGGGGCCAACGTCCTGACTTTC
J gene: TRBJ2-7; clone size: many; D gene: NA; V gene: TRBV29-1; CDR3 protein: CSVGGRALSSYEQYF; CDR3 DNA: TGCAGCGTCGGTGGGAGAGCGTTGAGCTCCTACGAGCAGTACTTC
J gene: TRBJ2-7; clone size: NA; D gene: NA; V gene: TRBV18; CDR3 protein: CASSPSDGRSYEQYF; CDR3 DNA: TGTGCCAGCTCACCATCGGACGGCCGCTCCTACGAGCAGTACTTC
J gene: TRBJ2-5; clone size: many; D gene: NA; V gene: TRBV20-1; CDR3 protein: CSARDVGLYHQETQYF; CDR3 DNA: TGCAGTGCTAGAGATGTGGGACTGTACCACCAAGAGACCCAGTACTTC
J gene: TRBJ1-5; clone size: NA; D gene: TRBD1; V gene: TRBV28; CDR3 protein: CASSPIQGAASNQPQHF; CDR3 DNA: TGTGCCAGCAGTCCAATTCAGGGGGCCGCTAGCAATCAGCCCCAGCATTTT
J gene: TRBJ2-1; clone size: many; D gene: TRBD2; V gene: TRBV20-1; CDR3 protein: CSASSSGWLQFF; CDR3 DNA: TGCAGTGCTAGCTCTAGCGGGTGGTTGCAGTTCTTC
J gene: TRBJ1-1; clone size: many; D gene: NA; V gene: TRBV2; CDR3 protein: CASSDKRTLAEAFF; CDR3 DNA: TGTGCCAGCAGTGACAAGCGGACTCTGGCTGAAGCTTTCTTT
J gene: TRBJ1-5; clone size: many; D gene: TRBD1; V gene: TRBV28; CDR3 protein: CASRLDRATRPQHF; CDR3 DNA: TGTGCCAGCAGACTCGACAGGGCAACACGGCCCCAGCATTTT
J gene: TRBJ2-5; clone size: many; D gene: NA; V gene: TRBV28; CDR3 protein: CASSLGNSETQYF; CDR3 DNA: TGTGCCAGCAGTCTTGGAAATTCAGAGACCCAGTACTTC
J gene: TRBJ2-2; clone size: NA; D gene: NA; V gene: TRBV12-3/TRBV12-4; CDR3 protein: CASSFLDRVAGELFF; CDR3 DNA: TGTGCCAGCAGTTTTTTGGATAGGGTGGCAGGGGAGCTGTTTTTT
J gene: TRBJ2-7; clone size: few; D gene: TRBD1; V gene: TRBV6-5; CDR3 protein: CASSYVQGPYEQYF; CDR3 DNA: TGTGCCAGCAGTTACGTACAGGGGCCCTACGAGCAGTACTTC
J gene: TRBJ1-4; clone size: few; D gene: NA; V gene: TRBV9; CDR3 protein: CASSPYSDSNEKLFF; CDR3 DNA: TGTGCCAGCAGCCCCTACTCCGATTCTAATGAAAAACTGTTTTTT
J gene: TRBJ1-1; clone size: many; D gene: NA; V gene: TRBV20-1; CDR3 protein: CSAHGTSLNTEAFF; CDR3 DNA: TGCAGTGCTCACGGGACCTCCCTGAACACTGAAGCTTTCTTT
J gene: TRBJ2-3; clone size: NA; D gene: NA; V gene: TRBV20-1; CDR3 protein: CSAIRRHTDTQYF; CDR3 DNA: TGCAGTGCTATTAGGAGACACACAGATACGCAGTATTTT
J gene: TRBJ2-1; clone size: many; D gene: TRBD2; V gene: TRBV2; CDR3 protein: CASSLAGVHNEQFF; CDR3 DNA: TGTGCCAGCAGTCTAGCGGGAGTCCACAATGAGCAGTTCTTC
J gene: TRBJ2-3; clone size: NA; D gene: TRBD2; V gene: TRBV7-2; CDR3 protein: CASSRPGLAGLTDTQYF; CDR3 DNA: TGTGCCAGCAGCAGACCGGGACTAGCGGGGTTGACAGATACGCAGTATTTT
J gene: TRBJ2-7; clone size: NA; D gene: NA; V gene: TRBV3-1; CDR3 protein: CASSQGFHLTYEQYF; CDR3 DNA: TGTGCCAGCAGCCAAGGATTCCACTTGACCTACGAGCAGTACTTC
J gene: TRBJ2-2; clone size: NA; D gene: NA; V gene: TRBV2; CDR3 protein: CASSLGTPGTGELFF; CDR3 DNA: TGTGCCAGCAGTCTCGGGACGCCGGGCACCGGGGAGCTGTTTTTT
J gene: TRBJ2-7; clone size: many; D gene: TRBD1; V gene: TRBV18; CDR3 protein: CASSQGQGNEQYF; CDR3 DNA: TGTGCCAGCTCACAGGGACAGGGAAACGAGCAGTACTTC
J gene: TRBJ2-3; clone size: few; D gene: NA; V gene: TRBV10-2; CDR3 protein: CASLGASRLSTDTQYF; CDR3 DNA: TGCGCCAGCCTAGGAGCTAGCCGACTTAGCACAGATACGCAGTATTTT
J gene: TRBJ1-6; clone size: NA; D gene: NA; V gene: TRBV3-1; CDR3 protein: CASSQRANSPLHF; CDR3 DNA: TGTGCCAGCAGCCAAAGGGCGAATTCACCCCTCCACTTT
J gene: TRBJ2-3; clone size: many; D gene: NA; V gene: TRBV11-2; CDR3 protein: CASSLERFSTDTQYF; CDR3 DNA: TGTGCCAGCAGCTTAGAACGGTTTAGCACAGATACGCAGTATTTT
J gene: TRBJ2-3; clone size: few; D gene: NA; V gene: TRBV29-1; CDR3 protein: CSVKVDTQYF; CDR3 DNA: TGCAGCGTGAAGGTGGATACGCAGTATTTT
J gene: TRBJ2-7; clone size: few; D gene: NA; V gene: TRBV5-1; CDR3 protein: CASSLELGIYEQYF; CDR3 DNA: TGCGCCAGCAGCTTGGAGTTAGGGATCTACGAGCAGTACTTC
J gene: TRBJ1-1; clone size: many; D gene: TRBD1; V gene: TRBV30; CDR3 protein: CAWSVTGTGHPEAFF; CDR3 DNA: TGTGCCTGGAGTGTAACCGGGACAGGGCACCCAGAAGCTTTCTTT
J gene: TRBJ2-5; clone size: many; D gene: TRBD1; V gene: TRBV7-9; CDR3 protein: CASSYPYGTVQETQYF; CDR3 DNA: TGTGCCAGCAGCTACCCTTACGGGACAGTTCAAGAGACCCAGTACTTC
J gene: TRBJ1-1; clone size: NA; D gene: NA; V gene: TRBV14; CDR3 protein: CASSQGKGLAFLEAFF; CDR3 DNA: TGTGCCAGCAGCCAAGGGAAGGGGCTGGCCTTTCTCGAAGCTTTCTTT
J gene: TRBJ2-7; clone size: many; D gene: NA; V gene: TRBV2; CDR3 protein: CASSEDRGSYEQYF; CDR3 DNA: TGTGCCAGCAGTGAAGACCGGGGTTCCTACGAGCAGTACTTC
J gene: TRBJ1-4; clone size: NA; D gene: NA; V gene: TRBV5-4; CDR3 protein: CASSYHPEFNEKLFF; CDR3 DNA: TGTGCCAGCAGCTACCACCCTGAGTTTAATGAAAAACTGTTTTTT
J gene: TRBJ1-2; clone size: NA; D gene: NA; V gene: TRBV5-1; CDR3 protein: CASSQVSDGHYGYTF; CDR3 DNA: TGCGCCAGCAGCCAGGTCAGCGACGGCCACTATGGCTACACCTTC
J gene: TRBJ2-7; clone size: NA; D gene: NA; V gene: TRBV7-2; CDR3 protein: CASSLWTDSYEQYF; CDR3 DNA: TGTGCCAGCAGCTTGTGGACAGATTCCTACGAGCAGTACTTC
J gene: TRBJ2-7; clone size: NA; D gene: TRBD1; V gene: TRBV5-6; CDR3 protein: CASSIRTGSYEQYF; CDR3 DNA: TGTGCCAGCAGCATTCGGACAGGGAGCTACGAGCAGTACTTC
J gene: TRBJ2-1; clone size: few; D gene: NA; V gene: TRBV5-1; CDR3 protein: CASSGDVSPSRNEQFF; CDR3 DNA: TGCGCCAGCAGCGGGGATGTCAGCCCCTCTCGGAATGAGCAGTTCTTC
J gene: TRBJ2-3; clone size: NA; D gene: NA; V gene: TRBV6-2/TRBV6-3; CDR3 protein: CASSRRGPSYEDTQYF; CDR3 DNA: TGTGCCAGCAGCCGCCGGGGACCTTCTTATGAGGATACGCAGTATTTT
J gene: TRBJ2-2; clone size: many; D gene: NA; V gene: TRBV5-1; CDR3 protein: CASSPWTTNTGELFF; CDR3 DNA: TGCGCCAGCAGCCCGTGGACAACGAACACCGGGGAGCTGTTTTTT
J gene: TRBJ1-5; clone size: NA; D gene: TRBD1; V gene: TRBV19; CDR3 protein: CASSNDRVGETPQHF; CDR3 DNA: TGTGCCAGTAGTAACGACAGGGTTGGGGAGACGCCCCAGCATTTT
J gene: TRBJ2-5; clone size: few; D gene: NA; V gene: TRBV7-9; CDR3 protein: CASSLNSAVWETQYF; CDR3 DNA: TGTGCCAGCAGCTTAAATAGTGCCGTCTGGGAGACCCAGTACTTC
J gene: TRBJ2-7; clone size: many; D gene: NA; V gene: TRBV28; CDR3 protein: CASTRAPRGEQYF; CDR3 DNA: TGTGCCAGCACCCGGGCCCCGAGGGGCGAGCAGTACTTC